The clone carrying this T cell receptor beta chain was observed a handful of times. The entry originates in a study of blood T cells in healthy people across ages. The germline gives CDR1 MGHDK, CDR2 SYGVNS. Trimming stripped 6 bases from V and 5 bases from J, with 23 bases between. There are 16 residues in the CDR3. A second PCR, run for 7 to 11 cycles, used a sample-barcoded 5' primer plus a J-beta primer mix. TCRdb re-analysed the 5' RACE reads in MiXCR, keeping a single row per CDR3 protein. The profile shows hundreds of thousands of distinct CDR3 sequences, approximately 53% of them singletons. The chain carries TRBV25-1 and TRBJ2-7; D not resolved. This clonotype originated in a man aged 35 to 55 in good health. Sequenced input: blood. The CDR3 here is CASSDDFGRAVHEQYF. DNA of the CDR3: TGTGCCAGCAGCGACGACTTTGGTAGGGCAGTCCACGAGCAGTACTTC.